Below, one TCR beta chain is given with its context. What it recognizes is unknown. Regions amplified from RNA transcripts were the TCR beta CDR3 regions. During a first-round RT-PCR of the TCR CDR3, the HTBI primer set was used. TCRdb reprocessed the multiplex PCR reads with MiXCR, giving one entry per CDR3 protein. Found here are about 840,000 distinct CDR3 sequences, about two fifths of them singletons; the top ten hold roughly 8.3%. This record belongs to a study of T cells in Graves' hyperthyroidism and ophthalmopathy. The overall study: Peripheral blood collection took place at initial diagnosis, before any treatment. Study-wide results and limits: From stable hyperthyroidism, ophthalmopathy was separated by a 13 V-J model.

Patients counted as stable if ophthalmopathy did not develop within 18 months. The receptor comes from a man younger than 35 with Graves' hyperthyroidism. Input material: blood.

CDR3 nucleotide sequence: TGTGCCAGCAGTGGCTACAGGGGGCAGGGCGGTTCACCCCTCCACTTT. Its translation is CASSGYRGQGGSPLHF. The chain combines TRBV2 with TRBJ1-6; 9 bases match TRBD1. CDR1 is SNHLY, CDR2 FYNNEI, per germline. Unmatched junction bases numbered 10, after V lost 4 bases and J lost 9 bases. The CDR3 loop spans 16 amino acids.